By its share, the clone carrying this T cell receptor beta chain is medium-sized. What it recognizes is unknown. This sample is drawn from a study of prognosis after radiotherapy for stage I lung cancer. On the study more broadly: Among the patients, seven or eight had squamous cell carcinoma and eleven to twelve had adenocarcinoma.

Study results and caveats: It was not determined whether the expanded TCR clones were tumor-specific. Shannon entropy (measured after stereotactic body radiation therapy) was lower in patients who went on to develop distant metastases.

This CDR3 comprises 16 residues. The V and J ends lost 6 bases and 4 bases respectively, with 19 bases between them. CDR3 of TCR beta was amplified from genomic DNA via a two-round multiplex PCR. Initially, in first-round PCR, primers specific to each TRBV and TRBJ gene were used. TCRdb redid the calling of the multiplex PCR reads with MiXCR, one entry per CDR3 protein. The sample has some 8,900 distinct CDR3 sequences; 62% are singletons. This chain links TRBV12-3 or TRBV12-4 with TRBJ1-5; TRBD1 might be the D (5 bases). This clonotype was obtained from a donor at least 50 years old with non-small cell lung cancer. The source was PBMCs, collected before or after stereotactic body radiation therapy (not recorded which). The CDR3 here is CASSSGVGTENQPQHF. The DNA of the CDR3 is TGTGCCAGCAGCAGTGGGGTTGGGACTGAGAATCAGCCCCAGCATTTT.